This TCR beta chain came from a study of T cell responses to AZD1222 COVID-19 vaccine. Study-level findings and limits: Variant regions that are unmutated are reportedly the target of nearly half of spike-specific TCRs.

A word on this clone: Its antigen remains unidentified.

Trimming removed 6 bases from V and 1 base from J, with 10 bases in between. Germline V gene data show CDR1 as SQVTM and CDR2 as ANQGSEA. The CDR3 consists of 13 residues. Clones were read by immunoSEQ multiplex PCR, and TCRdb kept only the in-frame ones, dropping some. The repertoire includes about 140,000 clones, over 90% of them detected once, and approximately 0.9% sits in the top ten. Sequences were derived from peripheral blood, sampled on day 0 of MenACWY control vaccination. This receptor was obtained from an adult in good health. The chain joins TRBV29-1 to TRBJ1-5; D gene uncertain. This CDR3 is CSVLLGSNQPQHF. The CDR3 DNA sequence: TGCAGCGTCCTCTTGGGGAGCAATCAGCCCCAGCATTTT.